This T cell receptor beta chain comes out of a study of post-analysis software for immune sequencing data. Points from the study as a whole: When patients were compared with controls, 5 or 6 TRBV segments were more frequent, TRBV5-6, TRBV5-1 and TRBV20-1 among them.

V lost 8 bases and J 0 bases, leaving 14 bases between the germline ends. CDR3 length: 15 residues. Germline CDR1 ENHRY, CDR2 SYGVKD. This clonotype was seen a handful of times. Its antigen is not identified. Incorporated into the TCR beta cDNA libraries were unique molecular identifiers, which served to reduce PCR and sequencing biases. TCRdb itself ran the PCR reads through MiXCR, one entry per CDR3 protein. The data show 820,000 or so distinct CDR3 sequences, with approximately 53% seen just once and 4.6% held by the top ten. This TCR was recovered from a girl aged 10-17 years with multiple sclerosis. Sequenced input: blood. The chain employs TRBV10-3 and TRBJ2-1; perhaps TRBD2 as D (6 bases). CDR3 loop: CAIWGLPSSYNEQFF. The DNA for the CDR3 is TGTGCCATCTGGGGACTTCCAAGCTCCTACAATGAGCAGTTCTTC.